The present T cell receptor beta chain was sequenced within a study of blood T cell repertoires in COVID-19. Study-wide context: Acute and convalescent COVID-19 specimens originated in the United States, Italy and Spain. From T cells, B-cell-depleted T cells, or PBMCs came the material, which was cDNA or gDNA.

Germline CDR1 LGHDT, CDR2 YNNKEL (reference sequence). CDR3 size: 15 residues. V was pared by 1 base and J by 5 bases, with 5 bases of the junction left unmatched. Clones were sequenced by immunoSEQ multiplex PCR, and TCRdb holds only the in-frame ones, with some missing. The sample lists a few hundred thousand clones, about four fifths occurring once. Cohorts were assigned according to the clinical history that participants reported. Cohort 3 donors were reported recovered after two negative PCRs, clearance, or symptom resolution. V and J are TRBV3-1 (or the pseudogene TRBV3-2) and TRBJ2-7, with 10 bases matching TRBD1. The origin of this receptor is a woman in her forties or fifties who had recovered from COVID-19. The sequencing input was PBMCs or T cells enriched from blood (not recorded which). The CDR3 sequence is CASSQARDRGHEQYF. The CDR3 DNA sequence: TGTGCCAGCAGCCAAGCCCGGGACAGGGGCCACGAGCAGTACTTC.